These T cell receptor beta chains were read from a single sample in a study of T-cell memory formation after mild COVID-19. TCRdb itself ran the 5' RACE reads through MiXCR, one entry per CDR3 protein. The sample yields about 610,000 distinct CDR3 sequences, roughly 17% seen once. Material for sequencing was PBMCs or a T cell subset sorted from them (not recorded which). These receptors originate from an adult woman who had mild COVID-19 (a few samples of this study predate the infection). Cell type and time point are not known. The CDR3 runs from the conserved cysteine through the conserved F or W. Each record gives: V gene, clone size, J gene, D gene, CDR3 protein, CDR3 DNA. The D gene is left open where the match is weak. Clone sizes are given selectively: once, few, many, or a class where the clone is expanded.

>TRBV20-1|once|TRBJ1-5|TRBD1
CSARDSGTGVQPQHF
TGCAGTGCTAGAGATTCCGGGACAGGGGTTCAGCCCCAGCATTTT
>TRBV21-1|few|TRBJ2-3|NA
CASSITLSTDTQYF
TGTGCCAGCAGCATTACCCTTAGCACAGATACGCAGTATTTT
>TRBV7-8|many|TRBJ2-1|NA
CASSLRGDNHEQFF
TGTGCCAGCAGCCTCAGGGGGGACAACCATGAGCAGTTCTTC
>TRBV19|NA|TRBJ1-2|TRBD1
CATLQGADYGYTF
TGTGCCACTCTCCAGGGGGCTGACTATGGCTACACCTTC
>TRBV6-6|NA|TRBJ2-1|TRBD2
CASSYEAGGDNEQFF
TGTGCCAGCAGTTACGAGGCGGGAGGCGACAATGAGCAGTTCTTC
>TRBV27|NA|TRBJ2-1|TRBD1
CASSPATGRGDNEQFF
TGTGCCAGCAGTCCCGCGACAGGGAGAGGGGACAATGAGCAGTTCTTC
>TRBV5-1|NA|TRBJ2-3|TRBD2
CASKGLAVTDTQYF
TGCGCCAGCAAGGGACTAGCGGTCACAGATACGCAGTATTTT
>TRBV9|NA|TRBJ2-3|NA
CASSEGDPPSWTDTQYF
TGTGCCAGCAGCGAGGGGGATCCTCCTTCCTGGACAGATACGCAGTATTTT
>TRBV20-1|NA|TRBJ1-3|NA
CSATDRRDTIYF
TGCAGTGCTACAGACCGGAGGGACACCATATATTTT
>TRBV20-1|NA|TRBJ2-7|NA
CSARGRLSYEQYF
TGCAGTGCTAGAGGGAGGCTCTCATACGAGCAGTACTTC
>TRBV25-1|few|TRBJ1-6|NA
CASSEWWDSPLHF
TGTGCCAGCAGTGAATGGTGGGATTCACCCCTCCACTTT
>TRBV10-3|NA|TRBJ2-1|TRBD2
CAISVSSGSWNEQFF
TGTGCCATCTCCGTGTCTAGCGGGAGTTGGAATGAGCAGTTCTTC
>TRBV5-1|many|TRBJ1-4|TRBD1
CASSLGTGGEKLFF
TGTGCCAGCAGCTTAGGCACAGGGGGGGAAAAACTGTTTTTT
>TRBV7-3|few|TRBJ1-1|NA
CASSIGWDTEAFF
TGTGCCAGCAGCATCGGGTGGGACACTGAAGCTTTCTTT
>TRBV12-3/TRBV12-4|few|TRBJ1-3|TRBD1
CATAPGQGTGNTIYF
TGTGCCACCGCCCCGGGACAGGGAACTGGAAACACCATATATTTT
>TRBV12-3/TRBV12-4|NA|TRBJ1-1|NA
CASSFAPSTEAFF
TGTGCCAGCAGTTTCGCGCCTTCGACTGAAGCTTTCTTT
>TRBV7-8|few|TRBJ2-7|TRBD1
CASSLFRDRGLEQYF
TGTGCCAGCAGTTTATTCCGGGACAGGGGGCTCGAGCAGTACTTC
>TRBV7-2|few|TRBJ2-7|TRBD2
CASSFGLAGTIYEQYF
TGTGCCAGCAGCTTCGGACTAGCGGGGACAATCTACGAGCAGTACTTC
>TRBV5-1|many|TRBJ2-7|NA
CASSLAGRTYEQYF
TGCGCCAGCAGCTTGGCCGGGCGGACCTACGAGCAGTACTTC
>TRBV19|NA|TRBJ1-1|TRBD1
CASSPMAGTANTEAFF
TGTGCCAGTAGTCCTATGGCCGGGACAGCCAACACTGAAGCTTTCTTT
>TRBV6-2/TRBV6-3|NA|TRBJ2-7|NA
CAGSDSPYEQYF
TGTGCCGGCTCGGACAGTCCCTACGAGCAGTACTTC
>TRBV20-1|few|TRBJ2-1|NA
CSARDASEHNEQFF
TGCAGTGCTAGAGATGCTAGCGAACACAATGAGCAGTTCTTC
>TRBV12-3/TRBV12-4|few|TRBJ2-7|NA
CASSPGLLGHFYEQYF
TGTGCCAGCAGTCCCGGTTTGTTAGGGCATTTCTACGAGCAGTACTTC
>TRBV12-3/TRBV12-4|few|TRBJ1-2|TRBD1
CASSRTGESYGYTF
TGTGCCAGCAGTAGGACAGGGGAATCCTATGGCTACACCTTC
>TRBV5-5|NA|TRBJ1-1|TRBD1
CASSFDPGQTNTEAFF
TGTGCCAGCAGCTTTGATCCGGGACAGACGAACACTGAAGCTTTCTTT
>TRBV5-1|few|TRBJ2-1|TRBD1
CASSLAGTGVINEQFF
TGCGCCAGCAGCTTGGCAGGGACAGGGGTTATCAATGAGCAGTTCTTC
>TRBV18|few|TRBJ1-1|TRBD1
CASSERQGENTEAFF
TGTGCCAGCTCAGAAAGACAGGGAGAAAACACTGAAGCTTTCTTT
>TRBV5-1|NA|TRBJ1-1|NA
CASSLSPLQNTEAFF
TGCGCCAGCAGCCTCAGTCCGTTGCAGAACACTGAAGCTTTCTTT
>TRBV6-5|few|TRBJ2-1|TRBD2
CASSYSLAGGYYNEQFF
TGTGCCAGCAGTTACTCCCTAGCGGGAGGGTACTACAATGAGCAGTTCTTC
>TRBV5-1|many|TRBJ2-4|NA
CASSLDLMKDIQYF
TGCGCCAGCAGCTTGGATCTTATGAAAGACATTCAGTACTTC
>TRBV5-1|once|TRBJ2-1|TRBD2
CASSVTGTSYNEQFF
TGCGCCAGCAGCGTAACCGGGACTAGCTACAATGAGCAGTTCTTC
>TRBV7-9|NA|TRBJ2-7|TRBD2
CAFGTSEAYEQYF
TGTGCCTTTGGGACTAGCGAGGCCTACGAGCAGTACTTC
>TRBV4-1|many|TRBJ2-7|NA
CASSQAGQSYEQYF
TGCGCCAGCAGCCAGGCCGGACAGTCCTACGAGCAGTACTTC
>TRBV27|few|TRBJ1-1|TRBD1
CATRRDRGSTEAFF
TGTGCCACCCGCCGGGACAGGGGGAGCACTGAAGCTTTCTTT
>TRBV20-1|few|TRBJ1-5|NA
CSAPDLGPGPQHF
TGCAGTGCTCCAGACCTCGGCCCGGGGCCCCAGCATTTT
>TRBV24-1|NA|TRBJ2-1|NA
CATSGFGTDTYNEQFF
TGTGCCACCAGTGGATTCGGGACCGATACCTACAATGAGCAGTTCTTC
>TRBV12-3/TRBV12-4|many|TRBJ1-2|TRBD1
CASSLRDREVGYTF
TGTGCCAGCAGTCTTAGGGACAGGGAGGTCGGCTACACCTTC
>TRBV7-2|NA|TRBJ2-1|NA
CASSRGHPYNEQFF
TGTGCCAGCAGCCGCGGACACCCTTACAATGAGCAGTTCTTC
>TRBV7-9|NA|TRBJ2-5|TRBD2
CASSLDGTKKETQYF
TGTGCCAGCAGCTTAGACGGGACTAAAAAAGAGACCCAGTACTTC
>TRBV24-1|NA|TRBJ2-1|TRBD2
CATSDSPSGRSVYNEQFF
TGTGCCACCAGTGATTCCCCTAGCGGGCGAAGTGTTTACAATGAGCAGTTCTTC
>TRBV7-6|NA|TRBJ1-2|NA
CASSLAGWDSGYTF
TGTGCCAGCAGCTTAGCGGGCTGGGATAGCGGCTACACCTTC
>TRBV11-3|NA|TRBJ2-2|TRBD2
CASSSYSGGATGELFF
TGTGCCAGCAGCTCCTATAGCGGGGGGGCGACCGGGGAGCTGTTTTTT
>TRBV2|NA|TRBJ2-3|NA
CASSDGRDDTQYF
TGTGCCAGCAGTGACGGACGAGACGATACGCAGTATTTT
>TRBV20-1|NA|TRBJ2-3|NA
CSASLRANTITDTQYF
TGCAGTGCTAGCCTGAGGGCTAACACTATCACAGATACGCAGTATTTT
>TRBV27|few|TRBJ1-6|TRBD1
CASSKSTTGYSPLHF
TGTGCCAGCAGTAAATCGACGACAGGGTATTCACCCCTCCACTTT
>TRBV7-9|few|TRBJ2-7|NA
CASSLAGEVYQQYF
TGTGCCAGCAGCTTAGCGGGAGAAGTGTATCAGCAGTACTTC
>TRBV6-2/TRBV6-3|many|TRBJ2-7|NA
CASSLGNYEQYF
TGTGCCAGCAGTCTGGGAAACTACGAGCAGTACTTC
>TRBV20-1|NA|TRBJ2-3|NA
CSARDYDSMSFPTDTQYF
TGCAGTGCTAGAGATTATGACAGCATGTCTTTCCCCACAGATACGCAGTATTTT
>TRBV9|NA|TRBJ2-7|NA
CASSVGTTPYEQYF
TGTGCCAGCAGCGTAGGGACTACGCCCTACGAGCAGTACTTC
>TRBV5-4|few|TRBJ1-1|NA
CASSLDVSEAFF
TGTGCCAGCAGCTTGGATGTATCTGAAGCTTTCTTT
>TRBV7-9|NA|TRBJ2-7|NA
CASSAWGESYEQYF
TGTGCCAGCAGCGCTTGGGGAGAAAGCTACGAGCAGTACTTC
>TRBV5-1|many|TRBJ2-2|NA
CASSLLNVETVRAGELFF
TGCGCCAGCAGCTTGCTGAATGTGGAGACAGTTCGTGCCGGGGAGCTGTTTTTT
>TRBV29-1|few|TRBJ1-1|TRBD1
CSVGTGATEAFF
TGCAGCGTTGGGACAGGGGCCACTGAAGCTTTCTTT
>TRBV11-3|NA|TRBJ2-1|NA
CASSRGAMAYNEQFF
TGTGCCAGCAGCCGCGGGGCCATGGCATACAATGAGCAGTTCTTC
>TRBV7-2|many|TRBJ2-4|NA
CASSLDSAKNIQYF
TGTGCCAGCAGCTTAGATTCAGCCAAAAACATTCAGTACTTC
>TRBV20-1|few|TRBJ2-1|TRBD2
CSARDPMTSGRAVEQFF
TGCAGTGCCAGAGACCCGATGACTAGCGGGAGGGCGGTCGAGCAGTTCTTC
>TRBV5-6|few|TRBJ1-3|NA
CASSLGRVGNTIYF
TGTGCCAGCAGCTTGGGCAGGGTCGGAAACACCATATATTTT
>TRBV6-5|few|TRBJ2-3|NA
CASSYGVDTQYF
TGTGCCAGCAGTTACGGCGTAGATACGCAGTATTTT
>TRBV28|few|TRBJ2-7|TRBD2
CASTVPGLTYEQYF
TGTGCCAGCACTGTTCCGGGACTAACCTACGAGCAGTACTTC